The 2 T cell receptor beta chains below were found in one sample sequenced in a study of T cells in women clearing cervical HPV infection. Libraries were prepared by immunoSEQ multiplex PCR; TCRdb keeps only in-frame clonotypes and omits some of them. The table counts approximately 39,000 clones; about 1.5% lies in the top ten. Sequenced sample: blood buffy coat. Receptors originate from a woman between 18 and 70 years old with a cervical HPV16 infection that either progressed to CIN3+ or cleared (not recorded which).

This CDR3 is CASSVGAGVQETQYF. CDR3 DNA, as far as it was read: TGTGCCAGCAGCGTAGGAGCGGGGGTTCAAGAGACC. The chain combines TRBV9 with TRBJ2-5, with 8 bases fitting TRBD2. The read ends 3 residues before the CDR3 terminus; that terminus is restored from the germline J gene. Germline-derived CDR1 and CDR2 are SGDLS and YYNGEE. Trimming removed 0 bases from V and 2 bases from J; junction bases left unmatched: 3. The CDR3 length is 15 residues. Variable domain in full (rest from reference TRBV9 and TRBJ2-5): DSGVTQTPKHLITATGQRVTLRCSPRSGDLSVYWYQQSLDQGLQFLIQYYNGEERAKGNILERFSAQQFPDLHSELNLSSLELGDSALYFCASSVGAGVQETQYFGPGTRLLVL.

About this clone itself: The missing CDR3 end, 3 residues past where the read stops, is filled in from the germline J gene. The genes are TRBV6-1 and TRBJ1-2; 11 bases match TRBD1. The V and J ends lost 0 bases and 5 bases, in that order; junction bases with no gene match: 5. The CDR3 covers 16 residues. Germline V gene data show CDR1 as MNHNS and CDR2 as SASEGT. CDR3: CASSEAGTGGGYGYTF. The DNA read from the CDR3 is TGTGCCAGCAGTGAAGCGGGGACAGGGGGGGGGTATGGC.